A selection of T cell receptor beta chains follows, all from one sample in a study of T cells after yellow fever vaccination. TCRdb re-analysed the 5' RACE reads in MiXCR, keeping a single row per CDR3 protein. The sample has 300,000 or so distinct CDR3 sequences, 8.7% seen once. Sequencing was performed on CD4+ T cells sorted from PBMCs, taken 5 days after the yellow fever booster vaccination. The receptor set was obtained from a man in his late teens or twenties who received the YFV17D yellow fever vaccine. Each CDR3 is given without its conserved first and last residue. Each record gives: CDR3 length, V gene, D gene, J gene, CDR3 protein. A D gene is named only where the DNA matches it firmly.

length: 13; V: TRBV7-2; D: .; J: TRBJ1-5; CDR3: ASSPFQGYDQPQH
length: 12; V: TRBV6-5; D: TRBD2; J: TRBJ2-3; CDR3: ASSKSGGSDTQY
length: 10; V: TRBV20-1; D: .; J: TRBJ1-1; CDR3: ARMPRGAEAF
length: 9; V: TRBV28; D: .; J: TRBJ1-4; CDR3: ASSPNEKLF
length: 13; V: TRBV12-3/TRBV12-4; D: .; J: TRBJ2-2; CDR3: ASSPSGRQTGELF
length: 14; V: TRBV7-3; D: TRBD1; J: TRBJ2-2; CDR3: ASSLKGTGNTGELF
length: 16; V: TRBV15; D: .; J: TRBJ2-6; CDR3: ATSREARSFSGANVLT
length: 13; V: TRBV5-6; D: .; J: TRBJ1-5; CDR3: ASSLESYSNQPQH
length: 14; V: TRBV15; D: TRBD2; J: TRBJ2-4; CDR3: ATSRDLASGGNIQY
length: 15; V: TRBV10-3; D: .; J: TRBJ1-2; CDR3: AISESRRSKTNYGYT
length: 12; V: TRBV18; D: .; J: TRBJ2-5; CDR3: ASSPHTVGETQY
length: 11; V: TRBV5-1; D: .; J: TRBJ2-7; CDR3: ASSLVGTYEQY
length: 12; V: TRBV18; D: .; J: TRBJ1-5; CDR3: ASSPTDSNQPQH
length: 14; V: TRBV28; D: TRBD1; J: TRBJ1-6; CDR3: ASRDRFYSYNSPLH
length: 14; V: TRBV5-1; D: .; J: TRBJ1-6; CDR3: ASRPTLGSYNSPLH
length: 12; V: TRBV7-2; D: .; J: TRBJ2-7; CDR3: AIRSGGGGHEQY
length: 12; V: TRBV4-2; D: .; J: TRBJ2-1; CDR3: ASSQPGRGQEQF
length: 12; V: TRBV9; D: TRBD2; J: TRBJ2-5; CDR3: ASSISSGQETQY
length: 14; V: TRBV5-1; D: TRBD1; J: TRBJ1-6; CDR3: ASSSGQGNNNSPLH
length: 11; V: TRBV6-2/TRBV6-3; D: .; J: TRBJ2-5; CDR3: ASSQEKRETQY
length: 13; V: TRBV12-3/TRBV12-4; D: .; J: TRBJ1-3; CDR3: ASSLLGISGNTIY
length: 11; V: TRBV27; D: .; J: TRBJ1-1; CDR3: ASRQWANTEAF
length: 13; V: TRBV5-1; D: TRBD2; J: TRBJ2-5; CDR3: ASSLTGTSRETQY
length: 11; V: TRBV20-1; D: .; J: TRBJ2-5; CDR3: SARVLGQETQY
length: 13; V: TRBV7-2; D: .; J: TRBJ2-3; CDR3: ASSLVSGSTDTQY
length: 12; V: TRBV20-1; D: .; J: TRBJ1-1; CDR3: SAREGSPNTEAF
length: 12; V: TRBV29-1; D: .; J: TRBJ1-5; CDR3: SVLWGGSNQPQH
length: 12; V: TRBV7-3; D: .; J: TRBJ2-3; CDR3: ASSTTGLTDTQY
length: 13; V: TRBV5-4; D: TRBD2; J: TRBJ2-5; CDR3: ASSLASGGAQTQY
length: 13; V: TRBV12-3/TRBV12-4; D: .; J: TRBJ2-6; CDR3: ASRRPGSGANVLT
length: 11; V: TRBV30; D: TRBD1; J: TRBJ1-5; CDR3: AWSGQGVQPQH
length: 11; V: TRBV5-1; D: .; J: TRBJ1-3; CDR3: ASSLAGRSTIY
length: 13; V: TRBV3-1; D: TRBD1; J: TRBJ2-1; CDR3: ASSLQAGGWNEQF
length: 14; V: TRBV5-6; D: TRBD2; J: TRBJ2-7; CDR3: ASSIWGTSVTHEQY
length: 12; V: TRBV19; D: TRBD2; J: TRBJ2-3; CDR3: ASTLAGDTDTQY
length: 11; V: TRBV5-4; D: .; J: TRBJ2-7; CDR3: ASSFHEAYEQY
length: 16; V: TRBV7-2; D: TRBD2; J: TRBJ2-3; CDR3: ASSLLTSGGARADTQY
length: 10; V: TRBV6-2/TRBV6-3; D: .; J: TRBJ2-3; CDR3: ASRPTGDTQY
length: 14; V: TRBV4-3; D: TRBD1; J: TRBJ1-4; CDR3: ASSQDPRGQNEKLF
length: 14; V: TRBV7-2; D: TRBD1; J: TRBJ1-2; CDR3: ASSSSPGQGRSGYT
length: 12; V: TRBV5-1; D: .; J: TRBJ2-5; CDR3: ATSRGGAEETQY
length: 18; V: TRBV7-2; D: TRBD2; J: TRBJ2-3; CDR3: ASSSSGTHGLAGILDTQY
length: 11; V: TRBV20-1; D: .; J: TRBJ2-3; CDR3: TVRDTGADTQY
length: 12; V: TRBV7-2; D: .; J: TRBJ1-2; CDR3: ASSGWDKRVRCT
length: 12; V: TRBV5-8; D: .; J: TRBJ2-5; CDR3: ASSLYPEDRTQY
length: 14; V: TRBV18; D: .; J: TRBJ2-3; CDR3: ASSPLKLPEGDTQY
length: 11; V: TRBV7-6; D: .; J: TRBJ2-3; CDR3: ASSLNSPDTQY
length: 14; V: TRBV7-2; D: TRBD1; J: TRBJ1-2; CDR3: ASSLKVTGGAYGYT
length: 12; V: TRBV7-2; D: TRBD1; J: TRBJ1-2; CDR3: ASSSTGEVSGYT
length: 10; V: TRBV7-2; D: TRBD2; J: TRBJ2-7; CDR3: ASSLGLAKQY
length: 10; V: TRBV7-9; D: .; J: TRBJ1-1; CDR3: ASNRVNTEAF